The 7 T cell receptor beta chains listed next were all sequenced from one sample in a study of naive and memory T cell subsets. An equimolar mix of two oligonucleotides served as the beta constant-region primer for TRBC1 and TRBC2. Nested alpha and beta constant-region primers with the SP2 primer drove four PCR rounds on ligated cDNA. TCRdb recomputed calls from the UMI-ligation and nested PCR reads with MiXCR, one row per CDR3 protein. The table shows some 31,000 distinct CDR3 sequences, with less than 20% occurring only once. Sequencing was performed on effector memory CD4+ T cells from blood. Documented subset: effector memory, CD45RA- CD27-. The receptors come from a human donor in good health.

The rearrangement joins TRBV27 to TRBJ2-1; a possible D gene is TRBD1 (5 bases). The CDR3 is 13 residues long. Trimming stripped 0 bases from V and 9 bases from J, with 9 bases between. CDR1 and CDR2 from the germline V gene are MNHEY and SMNVEV (reference sequence). Here the CDR3 DNA reads TGTGCCAGCAGTTTATCCACAAGGGGTGAGCAGTTCTTC. It yields the protein CASSLSTRGEQFF.

The chain uses TRBV5-6 and TRBJ1-5; the D is unclear. The CDR3 length is 15 residues. Deletions cut 4 bases from V and 7 bases from J, with 18 bases between. Per germline, CDR1 SGHDT and CDR2 YYEEEE. As DNA, the CDR3 is TGTGCCAGCAGCATAGGGCCCGGAGGAATACAGCCCCAGCATTTT. It is translated as CASSIGPGGIQPQHF.

The chain couples TRBV5-4 to TRBJ2-7, with 7 bases fitting TRBD2. The CDR3 runs 15 residues. The V and J ends lost 9 bases and 5 bases, in that order; junction bases with no gene match: 17. Germline V gene sequence: CDR1 SGHNT, CDR2 YYREEE (reference sequence). DNA for the CDR3: TGTGCCACCAAACCTGAACTAGCGAGGACCGACGAGCAGTACTTC. It yields the protein CATKPELARTDEQYF.

This clonotype has ten or more counts. This chain joins TRBV5-1 and TRBJ1-2, with 7 bases fitting TRBD1. This CDR3 has 15 residues. Trimming removed 2 bases from V and 4 bases from J; junction bases left unmatched: 8. Germline CDR1 SGHRS, CDR2 YFSETQ. CDR3: CASSLGTGDSYGYTF. The CDR3 DNA reads TGCGCCAGCAGCTTAGGAACAGGGGACAGCTATGGCTACACCTTC.

V is TRBV20-1 and J is TRBJ1-3; D gene ambiguous. CDR1 and CDR2 (germline): DFQATT, SNEGSKA (reference sequence). V lost 0 bases to trimming and J lost 0 bases, with 9 bases between them. CDR3 length: 15 residues. The CDR3 bases are TGCAGTGCTAGAGATCAGCAGGTCTCTGGAAACACCATATATTTT. Its translation is CSARDQQVSGNTIYF.

Ten or more counts support this clonotype. This chain joins TRBV9 and TRBJ2-1; the match to TRBD1 covers 7 bases. V was clipped by 2 bases and J by 2 bases; unmatched bases: 4. Looked up from germline, CDR1 is SGDLS and CDR2 is YYNGEE. This CDR3 is 15 amino acids long. CDR3 sequence: CASSVQGTAYNEQFF. CDR3 bases: TGTGCCAGCAGCGTTCAGGGGACAGCCTACAATGAGCAGTTCTTC.

This clonotype was observed a handful of times. J is TRBJ2-1 and V is TRBV6-1; a possible D gene is TRBD1 (5 bases). The CDR3 is 14 residues long. Trimming cost V 6 bases and J 3 bases, with 12 bases left between them. CDR1 and CDR2 (germline): MNHNS, SASEGT. In DNA form, the CDR3 reads TGTGCCAGCAGCACGACGGACATCTACAATGAGCAGTTCTTC. Encoded protein: CASSTTDIYNEQFF.